Detailed here is one TCR beta chain. Antigen unknown. The study ran its PCR with 60 Vbeta and 13 Jbeta primers. Assay used: immunoSEQ multiplex PCR; TCRdb lists only in-frame clones, some missing. The table records a few hundred thousand clones, 75% to 85% of them present only once. This entry comes from a study of cytomegalovirus exposure and HLA in healthy donors. General observations from the study: In a later analysis, common viral pathogens appeared linked to several of the most significant clusters.

The clonotype was recovered from a girl aged 5-17 years in good health and CMV-seronegative. Sample: PBMCs.

The CDR3 DNA follows: TGTGCCAGTAGTATACGTTCGGGACAGCTAAACTATGGCTACACCTTC. It is translated as CASSIRSGQLNYGYTF. The gene calls are TRBV19 and TRBJ1-2; TRBD1 agrees at 7 bases. The V gene's germline CDR1 is LNHDA and CDR2 SQIVND (reference sequence). The V and J ends lost 2 bases and 2 bases, in that order; junction bases with no gene match: 8. CDR3 size: 16 residues.